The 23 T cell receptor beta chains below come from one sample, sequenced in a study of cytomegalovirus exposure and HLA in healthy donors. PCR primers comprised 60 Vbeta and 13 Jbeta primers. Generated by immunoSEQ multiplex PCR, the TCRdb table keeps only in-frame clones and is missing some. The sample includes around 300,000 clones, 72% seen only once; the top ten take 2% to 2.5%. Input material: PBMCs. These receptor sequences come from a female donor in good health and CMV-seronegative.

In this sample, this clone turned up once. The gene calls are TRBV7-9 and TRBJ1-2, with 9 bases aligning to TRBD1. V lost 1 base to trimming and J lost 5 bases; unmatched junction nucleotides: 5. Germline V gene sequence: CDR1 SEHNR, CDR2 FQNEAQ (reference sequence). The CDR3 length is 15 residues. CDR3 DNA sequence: TGTGCCAGCAGCTTAGTTCCGGACAGGGGTTATGGCTACACCTTC. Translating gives CASSLVPDRGYGYTF.

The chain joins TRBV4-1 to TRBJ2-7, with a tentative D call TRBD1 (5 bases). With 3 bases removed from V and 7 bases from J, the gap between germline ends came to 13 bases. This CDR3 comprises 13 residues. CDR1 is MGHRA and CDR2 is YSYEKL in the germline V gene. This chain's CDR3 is CASSQRQLQEQYF. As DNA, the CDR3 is TGCGCCAGCAGCCAGCGACAGCTCCAAGAGCAGTACTTC.

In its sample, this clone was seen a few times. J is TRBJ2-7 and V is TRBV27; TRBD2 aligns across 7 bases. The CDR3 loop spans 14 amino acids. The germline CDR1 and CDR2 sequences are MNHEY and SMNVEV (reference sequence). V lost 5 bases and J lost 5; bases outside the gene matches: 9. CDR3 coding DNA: TGTGCCAGCAGTCCTCTAGGGAGGGCCCACGAGCAGTACTTC. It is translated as CASSPLGRAHEQYF.

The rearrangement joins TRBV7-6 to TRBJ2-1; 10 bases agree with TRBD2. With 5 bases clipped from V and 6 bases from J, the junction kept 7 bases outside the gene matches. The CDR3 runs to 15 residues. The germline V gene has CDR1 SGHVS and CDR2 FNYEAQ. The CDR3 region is CASSGGTSVFNEQFF. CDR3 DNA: TGTGCCAGCAGCGGGGGGACTAGCGTTTTCAATGAGCAGTTCTTC.

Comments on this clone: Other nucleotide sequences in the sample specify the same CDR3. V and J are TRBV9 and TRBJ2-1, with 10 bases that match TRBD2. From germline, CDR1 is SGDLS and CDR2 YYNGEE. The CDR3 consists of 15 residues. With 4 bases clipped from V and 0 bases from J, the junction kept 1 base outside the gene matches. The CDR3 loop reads CASSTSGNSYNEQFF. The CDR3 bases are TGTGCCAGCAGCACTAGCGGGAACTCCTACAATGAGCAGTTCTTC. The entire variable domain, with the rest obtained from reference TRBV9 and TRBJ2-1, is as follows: DSGVTQTPKHLITATGQRVTLRCSPRSGDLSVYWYQQSLDQGLQFLIQYYNGEERAKGNILERFSAQQFPDLHSELNLSSLELGDSALYFCASSTSGNSYNEQFFGPGTRLTVL.

For the CDR3, the DNA is TGTGCCATCAGTGAGGCTGGGACTAGCGGGAGGAGAGGGGAGACCCAGTACTTC. It encodes CAISEAGTSGRRGETQYF. The chain links TRBV10-3 to TRBJ2-5, with 15 bases identical to TRBD2. The CDR3 contains 18 residues. The ends lost 2 bases at V and 5 bases at J; junction bases unmatched: 9. Germline CDR1 ENHRY, CDR2 SYGVKD.

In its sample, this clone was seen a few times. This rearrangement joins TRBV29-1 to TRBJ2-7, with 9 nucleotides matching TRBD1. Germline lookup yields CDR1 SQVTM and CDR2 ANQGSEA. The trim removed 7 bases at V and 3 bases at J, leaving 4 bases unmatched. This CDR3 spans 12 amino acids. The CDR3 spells CSGGQGNYEQYF. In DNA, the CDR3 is TGCAGCGGGGGACAGGGAAACTACGAGCAGTACTTC.

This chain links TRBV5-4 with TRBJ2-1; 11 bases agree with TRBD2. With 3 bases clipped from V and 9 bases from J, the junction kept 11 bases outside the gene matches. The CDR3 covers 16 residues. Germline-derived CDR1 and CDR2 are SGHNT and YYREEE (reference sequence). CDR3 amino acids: CASSWSSGRLLGEQFF. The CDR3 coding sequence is TGTGCCAGCAGCTGGTCTAGCGGGAGGTTGCTAGGTGAGCAGTTCTTC. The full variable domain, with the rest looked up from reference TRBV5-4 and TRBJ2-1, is ETGVTQSPTHLIKTRGQQVTLRCSSQSGHNTVSWYQQALGQGPQFIFQYYREEENGRGNFPPRFSGLQFPNYSSELNVNALELDDSALYLCASSWSSGRLLGEQFFGPGTRLTVL.

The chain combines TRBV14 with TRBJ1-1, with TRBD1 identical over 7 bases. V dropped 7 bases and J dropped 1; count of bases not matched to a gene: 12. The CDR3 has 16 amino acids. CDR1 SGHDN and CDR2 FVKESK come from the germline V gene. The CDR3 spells CASTLKAGGQNTEAFF. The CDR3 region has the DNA TGTGCCAGCACCTTAAAAGCAGGGGGGCAGAACACTGAAGCTTTCTTT.

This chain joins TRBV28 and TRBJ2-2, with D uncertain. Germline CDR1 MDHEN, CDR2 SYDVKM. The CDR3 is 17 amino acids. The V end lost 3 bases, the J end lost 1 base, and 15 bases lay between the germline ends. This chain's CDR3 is CASSFNTPLGNTGELFF. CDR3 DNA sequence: TGTGCCAGCAGTTTTAACACTCCCCTAGGGAACACCGGGGAGCTGTTTTTT. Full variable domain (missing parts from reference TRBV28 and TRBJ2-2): DVKVTQSSRYLVKRTGEKVFLECVQDMDHENMFWYRQDPGLGLRLIYFSYDVKMKEKGDIPEGYSVSREKKERFSLILESASTNQTSMYLCASSFNTPLGNTGELFFGEGSRLTVL.

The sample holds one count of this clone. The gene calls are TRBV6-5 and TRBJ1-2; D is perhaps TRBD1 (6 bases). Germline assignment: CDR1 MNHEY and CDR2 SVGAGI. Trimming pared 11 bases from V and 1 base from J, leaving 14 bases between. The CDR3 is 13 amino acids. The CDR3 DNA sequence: TGTGCCTACTCCCGGGACAATAACTATGGCTACACCTTC. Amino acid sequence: CAYSRDNNYGYTF.

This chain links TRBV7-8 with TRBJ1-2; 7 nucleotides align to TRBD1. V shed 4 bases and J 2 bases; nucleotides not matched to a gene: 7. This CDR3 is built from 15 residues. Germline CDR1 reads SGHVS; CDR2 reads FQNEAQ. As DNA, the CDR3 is TGTGCCAGCAGCTCGTTAACAGGGGAAAACTATGGCTACACCTTC. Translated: CASSSLTGENYGYTF.

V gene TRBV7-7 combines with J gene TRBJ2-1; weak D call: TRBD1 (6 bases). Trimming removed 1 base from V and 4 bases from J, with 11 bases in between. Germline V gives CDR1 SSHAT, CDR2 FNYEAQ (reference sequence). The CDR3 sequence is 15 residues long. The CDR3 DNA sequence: TGTGCCAGCAGCTTAGACGGGACAACTTACAATGAGCAGTTCTTC. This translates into CASSLDGTTYNEQFF.

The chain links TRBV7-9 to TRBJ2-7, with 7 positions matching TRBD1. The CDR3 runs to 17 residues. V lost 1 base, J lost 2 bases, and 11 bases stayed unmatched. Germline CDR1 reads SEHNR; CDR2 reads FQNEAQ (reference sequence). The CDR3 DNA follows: TGTGCCAGCAGCTTAGGTCCCGACAGGGTTTCGACCTACGAGCAGTACTTC. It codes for CASSLGPDRVSTYEQYF. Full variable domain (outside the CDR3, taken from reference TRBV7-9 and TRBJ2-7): DTGVSQNPRHKITKRGQNVTFRCDPISEHNRLYWYRQTLGQGPEFLTYFQNEAQLEKSRLLSDRFSAERPKGSFSTLEIQRTEQGDSAMYLCASSLGPDRVSTYEQYFGPGTRLTVT.

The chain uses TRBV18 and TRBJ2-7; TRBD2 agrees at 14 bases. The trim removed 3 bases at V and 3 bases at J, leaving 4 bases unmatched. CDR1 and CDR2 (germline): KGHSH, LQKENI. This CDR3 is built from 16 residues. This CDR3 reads CASSPLGTSGSYEQYF. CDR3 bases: TGTGCCAGCTCACCCCTTGGGACTAGCGGGAGCTACGAGCAGTACTTC. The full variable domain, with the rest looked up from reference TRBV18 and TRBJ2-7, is NAGVMQNPRHLVRRRGQEARLRCSPMKGHSHVYWYRQLPEEGLKFMVYLQKENIIDESGMPKERFSAEFPKEGPSILRIQQVVRGDSAAYFCASSPLGTSGSYEQYFGPGTRLTVT.

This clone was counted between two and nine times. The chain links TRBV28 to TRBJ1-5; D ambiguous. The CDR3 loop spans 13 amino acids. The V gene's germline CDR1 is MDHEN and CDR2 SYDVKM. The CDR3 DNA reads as TGTGCAGGAGGTGGAGCTGGGATTCAGCCCCAGCATTTT. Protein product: CAGGGAGIQPQHF.

The CDR3 protein is CASSLFSYEQYF. DNA for the CDR3: TGTGCCAGCAGTTTATTTAGCTACGAGCAGTACTTC. The rearrangement joins TRBV28 to TRBJ2-5, with D unresolved. The better agreement between TRBJ2-7 and the DNA end casts doubt on the J call. The CDR3 sequence is 12 residues long. The germline gives CDR1 MDHEN, CDR2 SYDVKM.

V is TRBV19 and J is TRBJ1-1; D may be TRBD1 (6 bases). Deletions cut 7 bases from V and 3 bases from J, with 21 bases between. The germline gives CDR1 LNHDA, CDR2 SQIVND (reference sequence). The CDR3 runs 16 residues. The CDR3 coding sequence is TGTGCCAGTAAAGATACCTGGGACACGATTTACACTGAAGCTTTCTTT. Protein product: CASKDTWDTIYTEAFF.

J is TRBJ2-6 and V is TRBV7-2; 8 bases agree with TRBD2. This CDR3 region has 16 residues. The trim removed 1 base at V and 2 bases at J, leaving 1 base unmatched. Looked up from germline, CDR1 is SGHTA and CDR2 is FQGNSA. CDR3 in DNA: TGTGCCAGCAGCTTAGTTAGCGGGGCTGGGGCCAACGTCCTGACTTTC. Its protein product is CASSLVSGAGANVLTF.

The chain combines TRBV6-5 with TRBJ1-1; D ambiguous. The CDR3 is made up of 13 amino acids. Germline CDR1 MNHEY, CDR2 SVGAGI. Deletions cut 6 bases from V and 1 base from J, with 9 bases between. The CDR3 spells CASSPRWNTEAFF. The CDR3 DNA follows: TGTGCCAGCAGCCCGAGGTGGAACACTGAAGCTTTCTTT.

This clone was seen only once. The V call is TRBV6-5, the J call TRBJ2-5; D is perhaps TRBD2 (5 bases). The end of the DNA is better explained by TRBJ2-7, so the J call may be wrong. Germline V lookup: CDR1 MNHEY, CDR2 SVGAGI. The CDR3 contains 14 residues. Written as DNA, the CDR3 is TGTGCCAGCAGCCGCGGACTCATCTCCTACGAGCAGTACTTC. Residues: CASSRGLISYEQYF.

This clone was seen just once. The CDR3 loop reads CASSQEGLRVNTEAFF. Written as DNA, the CDR3 is TGCGCCAGCAGCCAAGAGGGGTTGAGGGTGAACACTGAAGCTTTCTTT. The chain combines TRBV4-1 with TRBJ1-1; D gene uncertain. Germline values: CDR1 MGHRA, CDR2 YSYEKL. The V end lost 0 bases, the J end lost 0 bases, and 11 bases lay between the germline ends. This CDR3 comprises 16 residues.

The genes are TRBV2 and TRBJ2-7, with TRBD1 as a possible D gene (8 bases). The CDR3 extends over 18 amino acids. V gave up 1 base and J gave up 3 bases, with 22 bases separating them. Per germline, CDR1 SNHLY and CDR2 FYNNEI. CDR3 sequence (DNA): TGTGCCAGCAGTGAAGTCGGACAGGGCGCAGCGGGATACTACGAGCAGTACTTC. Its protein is CASSEVGQGAAGYYEQYF.